Reported below is one T cell receptor beta chain. This clonotype was detected only a few times. Its antigen is still unknown. Per-nucleotide qualities are absent, and no much larger clonotype sits a single base away. The data stem from a study of regulatory T cells in long-lasting Graves disease (dated by TCRdb to the early 2020s). Regarding the complete study: Patients with newly diagnosed Graves' disease had been on antithyroid drugs for under 3 months. This study used TCR sequencing and RNA sequencing of peripheral blood to compare persistent Graves' disease patients against newly diagnosed Graves' disease patients. The study took place in China and was registered as a clinical trial. A total of 35 or so samples were covered by TCR sequencing, comprising approximately 13 persistent and 20 newly diagnosed Graves' disease patients. The study at large found these results: Persistent patients shared more public clonotypes among themselves (around 2,700) than newly diagnosed patients did (about 970). TRBV28, TRBJ1-2 and TRBJ2-5 were preferentially used in persistent disease, while TRBV20-1 and TRBJ2-1 were favored in newly diagnosed disease. Persistent Graves' disease patients showed lower TCR Shannon entropy and fewer highly expanded clones than newly diagnosed patients, suggesting clonal expansion. Only peripheral blood was studied, because thyroid tissue, the primary lesion, was inaccessible. Sequencing and analysis were restricted to the TCR beta chain. As a limitation, the authors acknowledged that the small sample size may reduce accuracy.

The time point label of this sample denotes: newly diagnosed GD, antithyroid drugs for less than 3 months. For both TCR sequencing and RNA sequencing, RNA was extracted from PBMCs in TRIzol. Graves' disease was diagnosed according to American Thyroid Association guidelines. The patients came from an endocrinology department in Xi'an, China. From each patient, around 9 milliliters of peripheral blood was collected into an EDTA anticoagulant tube. Ficoll Paque Plus density gradient separation was used to isolate PBMCs, and no further T cell sorting was done. An Agilent 2100 Bioanalyzer and agarose gel were used to check RNA quality, while a NanoDrop 2000 measured RNA concentration. Libraries were made using multiplex PCR. Sequencing used an Illumina HiSeq 4000. TCR beta libraries were built with iRepertoire HTBI primers and Arm-PCR amplification of CDR3 regions. Gel purification was performed on PCR products prior to sequencing. The source study handled its data this way. A total of around 59 TRBV and some 15 TRBJ segments were identified across samples and were used for gene usage analysis of CDR3 amino acid clonotypes. COPE and FqMerger were used to merge filtered high-quality paired reads into contigs. BLAST was used to align contigs to the IMGT TRBV, TRBD and TRBJ reference genes, and CDR3 was defined following IMGT. Any clonotype with a frequency above 0.1% was counted as a highly expanded clone. Shannon entropy was used to measure repertoire diversity, and the Gini coefficient was used to measure V-J evenness. Public clonotypes were defined as clonotypes shared by more than one individual. TCRdb applied fastp at Q25 and MiXCR to the public reads, then kept only in-frame beta chains. Rows matching on CDR3 protein sequence are summarized as one entry with the most common DNA and genes. The V and J calls follow TCRdb's processing rather than the paper's. This sample has approximately 350,000 distinct CDR3 sequences in its table, and 12% of those were observed once. Approximately 17% of the sample is in the top ten clones.

Taken from cysteine to phenylalanine, the CDR3 has 15 residues. Only the CDR3 DNA is retained, 45 bases long and in frame from the first base. Taken from the germline V gene (reference sequence), the CDR1 and CDR2 loops are GTSNPN and SVGIG. These data were likewise used in another study, on T cells in Graves' hyperthyroidism and ophthalmopathy. The second publication reports: Stable Graves' hyperthyroidism was defined as the absence of progression to ophthalmopathy over 18 months of follow-up. Hyperthyroidism patients were newly diagnosed, with disease duration under 2 months, and aged 18 to 65 years. The study excluded patients with uncontrolled infections, other autoimmune diseases, pregnancy or lactation. Diagnoses were established on the basis of clinical symptoms, serum thyroxine and TRAb, thyroid ultrasound, and orbital computed tomography. The TCR CDR3 was subjected to a first round of RT-PCR using the HTBI primer set and the Qiagen OneStep RT-PCR kit. Most expanded thyroid clonotypes (frequency above 0.001) were also found in blood, which suggests that blood repertoires may mirror thyroid immune responses. In cross-validation, a model built on a 13 V-J signature told ophthalmopathy apart from stable hyperthyroidism with roughly 87% sensitivity and around 81% specificity, and in testing the same model reached 80%/75%. In validation, the model predicted progression to ophthalmopathy with 65% to 71% sensitivity and 72.22% specificity, a median of 6.5 months before onset. To identify TCR V-J signatures that set the groups apart, the researchers used a discovery cohort of 100 patients, made up of about 44 with Graves' ophthalmopathy and about 59 with stable Graves' hyperthyroidism. Prospective prediction of ophthalmopathy was tested in an independent validation cohort consisting of fewer than 20 hyperthyroidism patients and about 17 patients who later progressed to ophthalmopathy. For training and testing, the 100 or so patients in the discovery cohort were randomly divided in a 7:3 ratio. Thyroid tissue and blood T-cell repertoires from about 6 Graves' hyperthyroidism patients were also compared in the study. After sampling, hyperthyroidism patients received methimazole starting at 30 mg daily, and ophthalmopathy patients received high-dose intravenous methylprednisolone. Libraries were constructed in a second round of multiplex PCR, after which size selection and purification were carried out. The libraries were sequenced on an Illumina HiSeq2000 using paired-end 100 bp reads. SOAPnuke was used to process the raw data, with reads discarded if the reads contained adapters or uncalled bases, had a mean Phred below 15, or lacked an exact constant-primer or identifier match. High-quality paired reads were merged using COPE v1.2.5, and each unique nucleotide sequence was defined as a clonotype. MiTCR v1.1 was used to align clonotypes to the IMGT TRBV, TRBD and TRBJ reference segments. The analysis was restricted to V-J combinations with a frequency above 0.0001, which together covered approximately 99% of the repertoires. The TCS score was defined as F50 (clonal expansion) divided by E x V (chaos), with BLOSUM62-based TCRdist calculated between CDR3 peptides within each V-J. Welch's t-statistics and random forest reduced 450 to 600 V-J features to around 14, which were used in a naive Bayes classifier (R e1071). Sample size was not statistically predetermined, and blinding of investigators to group allocation was not performed. The paper reports TCR Vbeta CDR3 sequencing of some 140 peripheral blood samples: under 45 ophthalmopathy, some 80 hyperthyroidism and around 17 progressor patients.

The TCR originated in a woman aged 18-29 years with Graves disease. Donor details come from another sample of the same person, matched by shared clones. The sequence is built from TRBV30 and TRBJ2-6, with the identity of the D gene unclear. Sequenced here: peripheral blood mononuclear cells (PBMCs), sampled at new diagnosis, from a patient treated with antithyroid drugs. The DNA sequence is given as TGTGCTGCCCTGGATTATCTCTCTGGGGCCAACGTCCTGACTTTC. Its protein reads: CAALDYLSGANVLTF.